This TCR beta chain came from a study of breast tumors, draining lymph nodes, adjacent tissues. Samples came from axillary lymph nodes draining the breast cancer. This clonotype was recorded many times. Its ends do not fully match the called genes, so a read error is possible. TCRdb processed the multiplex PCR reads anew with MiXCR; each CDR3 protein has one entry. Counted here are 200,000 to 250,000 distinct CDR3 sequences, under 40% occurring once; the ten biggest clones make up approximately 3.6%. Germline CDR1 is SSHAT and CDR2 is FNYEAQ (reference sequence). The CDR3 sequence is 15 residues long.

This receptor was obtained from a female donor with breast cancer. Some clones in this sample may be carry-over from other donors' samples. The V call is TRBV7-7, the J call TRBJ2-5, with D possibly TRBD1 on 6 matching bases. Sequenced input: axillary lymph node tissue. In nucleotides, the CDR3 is TGTGCTAGCAGTCGAGGCGACAGGAGGTTGGAGACCCAGCACTTC. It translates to CASSRGDRRLETQHF.